This T cell receptor beta chain stems from a study of T cell responses to AZD1222 COVID-19 vaccine. V lost 0 bases, J lost 4 bases, and 12 bases lay in between. Germline V gene data show CDR1 as SGHAT and CDR2 as FQNNGV. The CDR3 runs to 15 residues. Sequencing used immunoSEQ multiplex PCR; TCRdb keeps in-frame clones, though not all of them. The table lists 90,000 to 100,000 clones, 75% to 90% of them singletons. Sequencing was performed on peripheral blood, taken on day 0 of AZD1222 vaccination. This TCR derives from an adult in good health. The V and J genes are TRBV11-2 and TRBJ1-1; TRBD1 might be the D (5 bases). Here the CDR3 reads CASSLEFGAPTEAFF. CDR3 coding DNA: TGTGCCAGCAGCTTAGAGTTCGGGGCCCCCACTGAAGCTTTCTTT.